The sequence of this T cell receptor (beta chain) was determined in a study of CXCR3-negative and CXCR3-positive naive CD8 T cells (dated by TCRdb to about 2019). Context from the whole study: In total, some 140 million TRB reads were obtained, or roughly 1.5 +/- 0.3 million reads per library. Naive subsets from about 5 donors and memory cells from 3 donors were included in the TRBV-TRBJ cluster analysis. Data from ten or so donors, pooled across two independent experiments, went into the diversity and physicochemical repertoire analyses. The full study reports these points: TRB CDR3s from CXCR3-positive naive cells showed higher hydrophobicity (lower Kidera factor 4), lower energy, and higher strength and volume indices than CXCR3-negative naive cells. Because surface CD5, which has been linked to self-reactivity in mice, was comparable between naive subsets, TCR interaction strength was also inferred from TRB CDR3 physicochemical properties. Within the same donor, TRBV-TRBJ usage looked similar between naive CXCR3-negative and CXCR3-positive cells, but memory cells had distinct patterns. Both naive subsets had comparably high repertoire diversity, while memory CD8+ T cells had much lower repertoire diversity. Freshly isolated PBMCs were used for most assays because CXCR3 expression partially decreased after cryopreservation.

About this clonotype itself: Its antigen has not been determined.

Each CD8+ T cell subset was flow-sorted in triplicate, with roughly 300,000 cells per subset placed directly into RLT lysis buffer. To keep memory contaminants out, a stringent definition of naive CD8+ T cells was applied: CD45RO-CCR7+CD27+CD95-. Using standard density gradient centrifugation, peripheral blood mononuclear cells were isolated from buffy coats. A FACSAria III was used to flow-sort naive CXCR3-negative and CXCR3-positive CD8+ T cells. An RNeasy Mini Kit was used to extract total RNA from the sorted cells. CDR1 SNHLY and CDR2 FYNNEI were looked up in the germline V gene. Counted from cysteine to phenylalanine, this CDR3 has 17 amino acids. Only the protein sequence is given. The run used a NextSeq 550. The Human TCR Profiling Kit (MiLaboratory) was used to prepare UMI-labeled 5' RACE TRB cDNA libraries. cDNA synthesis used the entire amount of extracted RNA, and PCR amplification then used the entire amount of cDNA produced. Libraries were prepared in parallel with an identical number of PCR cycles. Under the source paper's analysis protocol: MIGEC and MiXCR extracted about 49,000 +/- 11,000 unique UMI-labeled TRB cDNA molecules per library, requiring at least two reads per UMI. On average, each library contained approximately 40,000 +/- 10,000 functional in-frame TRB CDR3 nucleotide clonotypes without stop codons. After each sample was downsampled to 5000 UMI-labeled TRB molecules, VDJtools was used to calculate diversity metrics such as normalized Shannon-Wiener and Chao1. VDJtools computed clonotype-size-weighted physicochemical properties of the central five CDR3 residues: interaction energy, strength, volume and Kidera factor 4. TCRdb reprocessed the reads, and each CDR3 protein sequence is entered once, without DNA. The V and J calls were not made by the authors but by TCRdb's processing. The sample's own table lists about 150,000 distinct CDR3 sequences. Of the sample, approximately 0.5% is held by the ten largest clones.

This clonotype was sampled from a human donor in good health. Some clones in this sample may be carry-over from other donors' samples. The sample taken for sequencing was naive CXCR3+ CD8+ T cells from blood. Reading the label with the study, this specimen's cell subset or site is: CD45RO-CCR7+CD27+CD95- naive CD8+ T cells expressing CXCR3 (TNR3+). The V and J genes are TRBV2 and TRBJ2-3; TCRdb lists TRBD2, though no DNA is available to test this call. CDR3 loop: CASRGIGTSGSSDTQYF.